The clone carrying this T cell receptor beta chain was detected only a few times. As yet, its antigen is unknown. This specimen comes from a study of siplizumab effects on memory and regulatory T cells. Coculturing of the mixed lymphocyte reaction cells was performed at 37°C for more than 5 days. Profiled with immunoSEQ multiplex PCR; TCRdb holds only in-frame clones, not every one. The sample yields about 440 clones, approximately 73% seen once. Germline assignment: CDR1 MNHEY and CDR2 SMNVEV (reference sequence). The CDR3 runs 13 residues. The V end was cut by 5 bases, the J end by 4 bases, with 9 bases between.

The receptor was isolated from a human donor in good health; the cells came from an allogeneic mixed lymphocyte reaction. The chain links TRBV27 to TRBJ1-5; TRBD1 might be the D (5 bases). The sample comprised CFSE-low (dividing) CD8+ T cells sorted from an allogeneic mixed lymphocyte reaction. In DNA, the CDR3 is TGTGCCAGCAGTCTGACAGTGAATCAGCCCCAGCATTTT. Translating gives CASSLTVNQPQHF.